Listed here are 5 T cell receptor beta chains from one sample, sequenced in a study of blood T cell repertoires in COVID-19. The method was immunoSEQ multiplex PCR; TCRdb's version includes in-frame clones alone and lacks a portion of them. The data hold approximately 170,000 clones, with over 85% observed a single time. The specimen sequenced was peripheral blood. These receptors were obtained from a woman aged 55-75 years with COVID-19, enrolled during active disease.

This clone was counted a single time. J is TRBJ2-1 and V is TRBV6-1; 10 bases line up with TRBD1. The CDR3 extends over 18 amino acids. From germline, CDR1 is MNHNS and CDR2 SASEGT. V gave up 4 bases and J gave up 6 bases; unmatched junction bases: 15. DNA for the CDR3: TGTGCCAGCAGTGCCCTTTCATTAGGGACAGGGGTATTCAATGAGCAGTTCTTC. Its protein is CASSALSLGTGVFNEQFF.

The gene calls are TRBV19 and TRBJ1-1; 7 positions agree with TRBD1. The junction had 11 bases not matched to a gene; V was cut back by 6 bases and J by 4 bases. This CDR3 is built from 15 residues. Germline CDR1 reads LNHDA; CDR2 reads SQIVND (reference sequence). The CDR3 here is CASRAQGRGGTEAFF. The CDR3 coding sequence is TGTGCCAGTAGGGCACAGGGGCGTGGTGGCACTGAAGCTTTCTTT.

This chain connects TRBV3-1 (or the pseudogene TRBV3-2) to TRBJ2-7; TRBD1 agrees at 8 bases. J gave up 7 bases and V 4 bases, and 6 bases lay outside the gene matches. Germline V gene data show CDR1 as LGHDT and CDR2 as YNNKEL (reference sequence). The CDR3 contains 13 residues. The CDR3 loop reads CASSRDRTGEQYF. CDR3 in DNA: TGTGCCAGCAGCCGGGACAGGACGGGTGAGCAGTACTTC.

This clone was counted a single time. J is TRBJ2-7 and V is TRBV29-1; D is uncertain. The CDR3 is 14 amino acids. Trimming pared 6 bases from V and 5 bases from J, leaving 20 bases between. Looked up from germline, CDR1 is SQVTM and CDR2 is ANQGSEA. The CDR3 reads CSVKNRLVSHEQYF. The CDR3 DNA follows: TGCAGCGTAAAAAACCGGCTAGTATCCCACGAGCAGTACTTC.

This clone appeared once. The CDR3 reads CASSPHRLVYEAFF. The CDR3 nucleotides read TGTGCCAGCTCACCCCACCGGTTGGTTTATGAAGCTTTCTTT. The chain recombines TRBV18 with TRBJ1-1; D not certain. Trimming shortened V by 3 bases and J by 7 bases, and 15 bases separated the two germline ends. CDR1 and CDR2 (germline): KGHSH, LQKENI. The CDR3 consists of 14 residues.